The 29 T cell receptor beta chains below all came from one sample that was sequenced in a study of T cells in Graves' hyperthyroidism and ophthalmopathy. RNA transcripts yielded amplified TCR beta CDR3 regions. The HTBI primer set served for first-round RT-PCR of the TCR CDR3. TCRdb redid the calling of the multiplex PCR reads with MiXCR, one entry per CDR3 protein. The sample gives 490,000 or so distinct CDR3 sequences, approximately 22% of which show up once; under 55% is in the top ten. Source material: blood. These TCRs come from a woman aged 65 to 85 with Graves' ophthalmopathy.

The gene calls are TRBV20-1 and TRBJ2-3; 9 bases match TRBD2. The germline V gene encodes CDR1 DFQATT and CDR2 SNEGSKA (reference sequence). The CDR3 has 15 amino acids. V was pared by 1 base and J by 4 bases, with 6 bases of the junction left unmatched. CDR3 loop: CSARAPSGKPDTQYF. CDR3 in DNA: TGCAGTGCTAGAGCTCCTAGCGGGAAGCCAGATACGCAGTATTTT.

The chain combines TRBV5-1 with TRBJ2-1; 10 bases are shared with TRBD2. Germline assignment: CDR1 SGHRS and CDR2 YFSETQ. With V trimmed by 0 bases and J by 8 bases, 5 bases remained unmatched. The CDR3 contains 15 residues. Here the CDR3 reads CASSLALAGADEQFF. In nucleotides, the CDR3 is TGCGCCAGCAGCTTGGCGCTAGCGGGAGCAGATGAGCAGTTCTTC.

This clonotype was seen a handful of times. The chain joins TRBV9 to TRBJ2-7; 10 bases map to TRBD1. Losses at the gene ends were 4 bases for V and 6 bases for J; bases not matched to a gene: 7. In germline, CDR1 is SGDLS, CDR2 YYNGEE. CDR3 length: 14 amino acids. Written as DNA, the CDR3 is TGTGCCAGCAGCCCGCGGACAGGGGGGATCGAGCAGTACTTC. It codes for CASSPRTGGIEQYF. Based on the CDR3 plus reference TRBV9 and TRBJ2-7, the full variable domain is DSGVTQTPKHLITATGQRVTLRCSPRSGDLSVYWYQQSLDQGLQFLIQYYNGEERAKGNILERFSAQQFPDLHSELNLSSLELGDSALYFCASSPRTGGIEQYFGPGTRLTVT.

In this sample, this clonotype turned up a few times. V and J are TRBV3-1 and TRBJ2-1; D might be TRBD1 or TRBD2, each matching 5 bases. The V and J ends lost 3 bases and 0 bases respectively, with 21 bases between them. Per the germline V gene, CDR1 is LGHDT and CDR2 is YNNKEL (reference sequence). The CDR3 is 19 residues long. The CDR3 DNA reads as TGTGCCAGCAGCCAGGCCAGGGAGCCCATCTTTCCCTCCTACAATGAGCAGTTCTTC. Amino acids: CASSQAREPIFPSYNEQFF.

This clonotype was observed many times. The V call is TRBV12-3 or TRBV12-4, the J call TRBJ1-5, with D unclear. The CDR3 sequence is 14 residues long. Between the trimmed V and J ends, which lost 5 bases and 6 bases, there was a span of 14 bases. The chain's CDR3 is CASSPTNRGQPQHF. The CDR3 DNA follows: TGTGCCAGCAGTCCCACGAATCGTGGTCAGCCCCAGCATTTT.

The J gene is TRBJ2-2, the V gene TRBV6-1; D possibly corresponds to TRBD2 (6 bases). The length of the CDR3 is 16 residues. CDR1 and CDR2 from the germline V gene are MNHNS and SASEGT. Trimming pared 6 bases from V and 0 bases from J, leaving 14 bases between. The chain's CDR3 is CASSPRLAPNTGELFF. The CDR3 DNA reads TGTGCCAGCAGCCCCCGGCTAGCGCCGAACACCGGGGAGCTGTTTTTT.

CDR3 in amino acids: CASRWTGQSPLHF. For the CDR3, the DNA is TGTGCCAGCAGATGGACAGGGCAGTCACCCCTCCACTTT. V and J are TRBV27 and TRBJ1-6, with 8 bases aligning to TRBD1. Germline loops: CDR1 MNHEY, CDR2 SMNVEV (reference sequence). V trimming: 6 bases; J trimming: 10 bases; junction bases outside the gene matches: 5. The CDR3 covers 13 residues.

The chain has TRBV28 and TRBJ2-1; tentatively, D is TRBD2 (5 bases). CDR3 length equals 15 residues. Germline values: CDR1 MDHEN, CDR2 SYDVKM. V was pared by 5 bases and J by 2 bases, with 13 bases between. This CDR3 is CASSDLASTYNEQFF. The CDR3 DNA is TGTGCCAGCAGTGATTTGGCTAGCACCTACAATGAGCAGTTCTTC. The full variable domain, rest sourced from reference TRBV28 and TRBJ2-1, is DVKVTQSSRYLVKRTGEKVFLECVQDMDHENMFWYRQDPGLGLRLIYFSYDVKMKEKGDIPEGYSVSREKKERFSLILESASTNQTSMYLCASSDLASTYNEQFFGPGTRLTVL.

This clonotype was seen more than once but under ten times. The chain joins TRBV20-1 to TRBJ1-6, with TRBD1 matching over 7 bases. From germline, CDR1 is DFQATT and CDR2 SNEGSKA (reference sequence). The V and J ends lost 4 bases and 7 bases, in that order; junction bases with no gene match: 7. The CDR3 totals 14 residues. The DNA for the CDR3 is TGCAGTGCTAAGGCAGGGGGGTTAAATTCACCCCTCCACTTT. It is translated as CSAKAGGLNSPLHF.

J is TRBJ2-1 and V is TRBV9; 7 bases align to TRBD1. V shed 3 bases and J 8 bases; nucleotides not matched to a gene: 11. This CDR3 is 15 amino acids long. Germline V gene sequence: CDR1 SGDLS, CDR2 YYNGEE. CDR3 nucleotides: TGTGCCAGCAGCGGGGACAGCTTGAAGGGCTATGAGCAGTTCTTC. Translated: CASSGDSLKGYEQFF.

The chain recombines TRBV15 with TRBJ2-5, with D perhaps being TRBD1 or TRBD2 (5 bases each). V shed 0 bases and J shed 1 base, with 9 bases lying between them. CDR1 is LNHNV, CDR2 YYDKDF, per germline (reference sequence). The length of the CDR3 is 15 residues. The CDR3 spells CATSRDMGVQETQYF. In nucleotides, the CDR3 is TGTGCCACCAGCAGAGATATGGGGGTCCAAGAGACCCAGTACTTC. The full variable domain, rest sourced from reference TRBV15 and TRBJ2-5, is DAMVIQNPRYQVTQFGKPVTLSCSQTLNHNVMYWYQQKSSQAPKLLFHYYDKDFNNEADTPDNFQSRRPNTSFCFLDIRSPGLGDTAMYLCATSRDMGVQETQYFGPGTRLLVL.

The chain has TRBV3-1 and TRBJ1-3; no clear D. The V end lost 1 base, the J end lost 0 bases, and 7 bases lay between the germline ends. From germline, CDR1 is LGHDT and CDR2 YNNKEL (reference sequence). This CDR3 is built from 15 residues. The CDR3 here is CASSQVQLSGNTIYF. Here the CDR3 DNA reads TGTGCCAGCAGCCAAGTACAGCTCTCTGGAAACACCATATATTTT.

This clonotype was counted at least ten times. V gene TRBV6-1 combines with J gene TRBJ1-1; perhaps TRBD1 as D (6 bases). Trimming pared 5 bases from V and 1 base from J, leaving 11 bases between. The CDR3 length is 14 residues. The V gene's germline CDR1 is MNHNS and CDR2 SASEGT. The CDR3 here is CASSTTGRNTEAFF. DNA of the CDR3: TGTGCCAGCAGTACAACAGGGAGGAACACTGAAGCTTTCTTT.

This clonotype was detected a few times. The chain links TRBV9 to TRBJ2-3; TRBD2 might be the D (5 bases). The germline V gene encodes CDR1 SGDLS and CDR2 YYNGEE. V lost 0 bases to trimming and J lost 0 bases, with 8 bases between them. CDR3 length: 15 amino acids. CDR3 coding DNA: TGTGCCAGCAGCGTAGGTGGGAGAAGCACAGATACGCAGTATTTT. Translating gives CASSVGGRSTDTQYF.

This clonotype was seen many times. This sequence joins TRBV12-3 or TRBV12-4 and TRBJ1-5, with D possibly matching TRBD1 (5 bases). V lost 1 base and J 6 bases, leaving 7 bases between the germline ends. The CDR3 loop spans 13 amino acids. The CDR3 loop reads CASSLGDFQPQHF. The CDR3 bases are TGTGCCAGCAGTTTAGGGGACTTTCAGCCCCAGCATTTT.

This CDR3 reads CASSIDRGQGGQPQHF. The CDR3 DNA sequence: TGTGCCAGTAGTATAGATCGAGGACAGGGAGGTCAGCCCCAGCATTTT. The chain employs TRBV19 and TRBJ1-5, with 8 bases aligning to TRBD1. Germline V lookup: CDR1 LNHDA, CDR2 SQIVND (reference sequence). V gave up 0 bases and J gave up 6 bases; unmatched junction bases: 7. The CDR3 is 16 amino acids.

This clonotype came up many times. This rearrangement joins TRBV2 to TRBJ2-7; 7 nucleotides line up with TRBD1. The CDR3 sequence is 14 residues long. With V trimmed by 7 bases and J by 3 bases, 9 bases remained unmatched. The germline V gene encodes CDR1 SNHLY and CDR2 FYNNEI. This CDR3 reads CASTLQDRNYEQYF. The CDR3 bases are TGTGCCAGCACCCTCCAGGACAGGAACTACGAGCAGTACTTC.

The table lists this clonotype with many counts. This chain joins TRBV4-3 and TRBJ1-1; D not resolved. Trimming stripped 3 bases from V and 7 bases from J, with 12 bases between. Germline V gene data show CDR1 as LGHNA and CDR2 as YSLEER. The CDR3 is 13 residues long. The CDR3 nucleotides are TGCGCCAGCAGCCAGGAAGCCGAGTATGAAGCTTTCTTT. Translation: CASSQEAEYEAFF.

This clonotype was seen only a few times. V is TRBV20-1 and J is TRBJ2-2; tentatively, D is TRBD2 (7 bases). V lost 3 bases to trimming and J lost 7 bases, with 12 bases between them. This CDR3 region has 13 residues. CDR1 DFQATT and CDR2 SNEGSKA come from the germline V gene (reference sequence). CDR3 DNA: TGCAGTGCTAGGAAAGGGGGGGACGGGGAGCTGTTTTTT. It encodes CSARKGGDGELFF.

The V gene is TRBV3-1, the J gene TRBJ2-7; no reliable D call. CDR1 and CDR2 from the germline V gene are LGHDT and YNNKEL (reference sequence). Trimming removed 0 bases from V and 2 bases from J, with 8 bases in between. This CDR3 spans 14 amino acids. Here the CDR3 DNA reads TGTGCCAGCAGCCAAGAGCACTCTACCTACGAGCAGTACTTC. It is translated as CASSQEHSTYEQYF.

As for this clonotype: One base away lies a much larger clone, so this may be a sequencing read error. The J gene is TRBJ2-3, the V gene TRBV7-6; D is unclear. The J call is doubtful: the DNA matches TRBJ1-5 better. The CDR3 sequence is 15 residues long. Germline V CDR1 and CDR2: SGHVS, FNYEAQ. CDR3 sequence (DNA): TGTGCCAGCAGCTATTCTAGCGGTAGCACAGATACGCAGCATTTT. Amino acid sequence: CASSYSSGSTDTQHF.

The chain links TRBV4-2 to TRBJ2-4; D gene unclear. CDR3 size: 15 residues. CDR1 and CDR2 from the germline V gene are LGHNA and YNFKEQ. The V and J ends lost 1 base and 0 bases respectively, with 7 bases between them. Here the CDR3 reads CASSQGVTAKNIQYF. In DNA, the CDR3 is TGTGCCAGCAGCCAAGGTGTGACAGCCAAAAACATTCAGTACTTC.

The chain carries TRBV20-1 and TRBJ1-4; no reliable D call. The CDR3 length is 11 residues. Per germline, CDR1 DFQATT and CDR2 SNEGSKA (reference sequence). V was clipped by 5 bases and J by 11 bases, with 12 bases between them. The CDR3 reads CSAHLGLKLFF. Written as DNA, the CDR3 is TGCAGTGCTCACCTAGGACTTAAACTGTTTTTT.

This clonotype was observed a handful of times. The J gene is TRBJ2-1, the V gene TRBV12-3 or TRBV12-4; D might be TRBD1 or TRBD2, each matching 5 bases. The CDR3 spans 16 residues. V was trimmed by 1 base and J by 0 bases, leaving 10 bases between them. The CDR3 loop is CASSLVRGRSYNEQFF. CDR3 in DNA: TGTGCCAGCAGTTTAGTGAGGGGTCGCTCCTACAATGAGCAGTTCTTC.

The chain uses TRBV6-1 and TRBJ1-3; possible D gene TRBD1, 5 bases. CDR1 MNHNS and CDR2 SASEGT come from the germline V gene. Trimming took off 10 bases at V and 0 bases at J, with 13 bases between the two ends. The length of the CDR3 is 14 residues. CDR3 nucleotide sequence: TGTGCCACCGCTCGGGGGAACTCTGGAAACACCATATATTTT. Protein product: CATARGNSGNTIYF.

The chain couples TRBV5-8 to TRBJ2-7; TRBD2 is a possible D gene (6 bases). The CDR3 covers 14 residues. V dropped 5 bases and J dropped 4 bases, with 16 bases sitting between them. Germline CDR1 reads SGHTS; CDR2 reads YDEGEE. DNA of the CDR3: TGTGCCAGCAGATCGGGGGACGTTGGGTACGAGCAGTACTTC. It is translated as CASRSGDVGYEQYF.

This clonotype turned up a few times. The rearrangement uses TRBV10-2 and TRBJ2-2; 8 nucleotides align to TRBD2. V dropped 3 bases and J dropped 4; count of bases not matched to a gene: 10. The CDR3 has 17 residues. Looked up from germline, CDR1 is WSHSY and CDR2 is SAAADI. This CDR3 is CASSDAAGGGITGELFF. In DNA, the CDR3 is TGCGCCAGCAGTGATGCGGCGGGGGGAGGAATCACCGGGGAGCTGTTTTTT.

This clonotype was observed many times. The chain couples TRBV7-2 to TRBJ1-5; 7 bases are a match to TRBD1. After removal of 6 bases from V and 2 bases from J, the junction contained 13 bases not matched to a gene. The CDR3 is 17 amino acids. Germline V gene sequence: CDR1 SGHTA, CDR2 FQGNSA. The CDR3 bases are TGTGCCAGCAGTCTAGCCGAGGGGGCGGCCGGCAATCAGCCCCAGCATTTT. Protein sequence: CASSLAEGAAGNQPQHF.

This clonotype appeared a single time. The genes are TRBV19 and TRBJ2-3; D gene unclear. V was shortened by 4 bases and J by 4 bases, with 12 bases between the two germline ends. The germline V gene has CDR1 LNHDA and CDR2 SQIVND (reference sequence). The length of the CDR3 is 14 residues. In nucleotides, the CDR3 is TGTGCCAGTAGTACCCACCCTAGTGCAGATACGCAGTATTTT. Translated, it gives CASSTHPSADTQYF.